This T cell receptor (beta chain) was observed in a study of spatial heterogeneity in lung cancer. About the study: Within raw reads, each unique TCR and UMI combination appeared on average more than ten times.

This CDR3 comprises 12 residues. This clonotype was recorded at least ten times. Relative to the germline gene, one junction end is altered; a read error may explain this. The presence of a unique molecular identifier marked each TCR cDNA molecule. Via MiXCR, TCRdb re-called the 5' RACE reads, giving one row per CDR3 protein. The sample comprises roughly 40,000 distinct CDR3 sequences, around 6.8% of which are singletons, and about 39% rests with the top ten. Time point given: sample taken at primary tumor resection. The approximately 69 donors had untreated early-stage non-small cell lung cancer. The input material, whole RNA from tumor, nontumor lung or frozen PBMC, was sequenced unsorted.

Sequenced here: PBMCs, sampled at surgery. This sequence joins TRBV12-3 or TRBV12-4 and TRBJ1-6; D gene unclear. The receptor comes from a female donor with early-stage non-small cell lung cancer. This CDR3 reads CASSSNNSPLHF. In DNA, the CDR3 is TGTGCCAGCAGCTCCAATAATTCACCCCTCCACTTT.